This T cell receptor beta chain was sequenced in a study of blood T cell repertoires in COVID-19. Overall study context: Nucleic acid was either cDNA or gDNA, and it came from T cells, B-cell-depleted T cells, or PBMCs.

Participants were aged about 18 to 90 years, lived in roughly 23 US areas, and enrolled virtually. Either two negative PCRs, clearance, or symptom resolution qualified Cohort 3 donors as recovered. Generated by immunoSEQ multiplex PCR, the TCRdb table keeps only in-frame clones and is missing some. Among roughly 250,000 clones listed, 80% to 90% were seen once. Input material: PBMCs or T cells enriched from blood (not recorded which). The TCR was taken from a woman aged 25 to 39 who had recovered from COVID-19.

DNA of the CDR3: TGTGCCAGCATAGCGTTTTGGGGAGGTGAGCAGTTCTTC. Amino acid sequence: CASIAFWGGEQFF. V and J are TRBV28 and TRBJ2-1; weak D call: TRBD2 (6 bases). There are 13 residues in the CDR3. The V gene lost 7 bases and the J gene lost 9 bases, with 16 bases spanning the gap. Per the germline V gene, CDR1 is MDHEN and CDR2 is SYDVKM.